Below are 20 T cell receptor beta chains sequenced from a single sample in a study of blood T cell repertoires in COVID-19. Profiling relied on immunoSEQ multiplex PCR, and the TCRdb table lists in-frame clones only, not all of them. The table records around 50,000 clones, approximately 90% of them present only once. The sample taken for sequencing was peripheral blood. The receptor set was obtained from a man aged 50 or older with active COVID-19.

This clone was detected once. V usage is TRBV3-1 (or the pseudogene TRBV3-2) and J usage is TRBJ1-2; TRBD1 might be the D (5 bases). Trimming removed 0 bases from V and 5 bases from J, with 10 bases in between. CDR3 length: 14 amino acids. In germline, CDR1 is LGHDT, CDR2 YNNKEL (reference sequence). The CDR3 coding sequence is TGTGCCAGCAGCCAAGATCTTTCAGGGTATGGCTACACCTTC. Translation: CASSQDLSGYGYTF.

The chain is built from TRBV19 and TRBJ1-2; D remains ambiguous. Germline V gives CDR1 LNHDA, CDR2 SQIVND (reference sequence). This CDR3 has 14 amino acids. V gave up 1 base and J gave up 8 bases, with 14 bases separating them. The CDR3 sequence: CASSIALGAMGYTF. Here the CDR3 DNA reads TGTGCCAGTAGTATAGCCCTGGGAGCTATGGGCTACACCTTC.

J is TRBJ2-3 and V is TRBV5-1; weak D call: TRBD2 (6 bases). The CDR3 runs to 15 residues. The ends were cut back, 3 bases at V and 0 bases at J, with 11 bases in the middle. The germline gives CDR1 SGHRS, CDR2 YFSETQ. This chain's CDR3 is CASSSGLLSTDTQYF. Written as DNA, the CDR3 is TGCGCCAGCAGCTCGGGACTTCTTAGCACAGATACGCAGTATTTT. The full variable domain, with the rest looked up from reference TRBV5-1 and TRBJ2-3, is KAGVTQTPRYLIKTRGQQVTLSCSPISGHRSVSWYQQTPGQGLQFLFEYFSETQRNKGNFPGRFSGRQFSNSRSEMNVSTLELGDSALYLCASSSGLLSTDTQYFGPGTRLTVL.

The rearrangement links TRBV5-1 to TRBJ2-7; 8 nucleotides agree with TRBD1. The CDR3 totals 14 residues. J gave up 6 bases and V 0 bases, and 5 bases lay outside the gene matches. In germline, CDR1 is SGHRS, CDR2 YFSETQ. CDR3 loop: CASSLDVRGREQYF. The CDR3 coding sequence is TGCGCCAGCAGCTTGGATGTCAGGGGGCGCGAGCAGTACTTC.

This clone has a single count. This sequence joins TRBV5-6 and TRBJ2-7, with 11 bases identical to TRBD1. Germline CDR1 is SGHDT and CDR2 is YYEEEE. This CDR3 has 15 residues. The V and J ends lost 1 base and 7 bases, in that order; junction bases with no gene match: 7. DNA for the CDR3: TGTGCCAGCAGCTTGCGTGGACAGGGGGCAAGGGAGCAGTACTTC. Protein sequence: CASSLRGQGAREQYF.

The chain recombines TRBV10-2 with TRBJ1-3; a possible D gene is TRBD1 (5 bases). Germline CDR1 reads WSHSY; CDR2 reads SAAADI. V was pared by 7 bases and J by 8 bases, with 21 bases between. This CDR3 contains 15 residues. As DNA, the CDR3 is TGCGCCAGCAACGACCCAGGGACGGGGGGTGACACCATATATTTT. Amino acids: CASNDPGTGGDTIYF.

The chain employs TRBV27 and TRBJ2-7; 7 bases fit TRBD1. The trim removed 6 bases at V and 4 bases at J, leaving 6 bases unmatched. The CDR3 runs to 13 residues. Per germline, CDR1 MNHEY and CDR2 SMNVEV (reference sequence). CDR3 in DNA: TGTGCCAGCAGAAGACCGACAGGGTACGAGCAGTACTTC. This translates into CASRRPTGYEQYF.

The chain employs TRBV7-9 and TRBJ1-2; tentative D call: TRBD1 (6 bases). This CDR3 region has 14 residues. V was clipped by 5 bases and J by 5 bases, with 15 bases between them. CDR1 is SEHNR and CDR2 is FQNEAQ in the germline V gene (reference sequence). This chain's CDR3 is CASSPGTPGYGYTF. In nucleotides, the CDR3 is TGTGCCAGCAGCCCTGGGACACCCGGATATGGCTACACCTTC.

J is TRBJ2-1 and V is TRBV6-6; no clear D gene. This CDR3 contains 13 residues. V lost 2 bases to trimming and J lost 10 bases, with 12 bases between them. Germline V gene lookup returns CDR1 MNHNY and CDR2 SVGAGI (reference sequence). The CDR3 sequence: CASSYVGASEQFF. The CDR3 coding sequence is TGTGCCAGCAGTTACGTTGGTGCAAGCGAGCAGTTCTTC.

The CDR3 DNA is TGCGCCAGCACCCCCGGGAGTCCCTCCTACGAGCAGTACTTC. Translated: CASTPGSPSYEQYF. The J gene is TRBJ2-7, the V gene TRBV5-1, with D perhaps matching TRBD2 (6 bases). Trimming took off 6 bases at V and 0 bases at J, with 13 bases between the two ends. The CDR3 length is 14 residues. From germline, CDR1 is SGHRS and CDR2 YFSETQ.

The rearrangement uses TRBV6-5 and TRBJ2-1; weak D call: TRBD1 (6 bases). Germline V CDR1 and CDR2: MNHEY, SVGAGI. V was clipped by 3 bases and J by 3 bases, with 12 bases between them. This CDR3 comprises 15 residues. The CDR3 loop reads CASSYSGTHYNEQFF. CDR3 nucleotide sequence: TGTGCCAGCAGTTATTCCGGGACACACTACAATGAGCAGTTCTTC.

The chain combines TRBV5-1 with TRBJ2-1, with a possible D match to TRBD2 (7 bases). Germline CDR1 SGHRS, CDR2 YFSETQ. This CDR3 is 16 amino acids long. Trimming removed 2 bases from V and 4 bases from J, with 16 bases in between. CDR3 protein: CASSLDGAGAYNEQFF. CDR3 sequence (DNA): TGCGCCAGCAGCTTAGATGGGGCGGGGGCATACAATGAGCAGTTCTTC.

CDR3 protein: CASRLDSAGELFF. The CDR3 coding sequence is TGTGCCAGCAGACTGGACAGTGCCGGGGAGCTGTTTTTT. The rearrangement uses TRBV5-4 and TRBJ2-2; perhaps TRBD1 as D (6 bases). This CDR3 region has 13 residues. Trimming pared 5 bases from V and 6 bases from J, leaving 11 bases between. Germline CDR1 is SGHNT and CDR2 is YYREEE (reference sequence).

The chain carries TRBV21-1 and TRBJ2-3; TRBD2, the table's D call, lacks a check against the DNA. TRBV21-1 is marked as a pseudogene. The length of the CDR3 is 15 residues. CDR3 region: CASSLAGIHTDTQYF. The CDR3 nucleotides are TGTGCCAGCAGCTTGGCGGGGATACACACAGATACGCAGTATTTT.

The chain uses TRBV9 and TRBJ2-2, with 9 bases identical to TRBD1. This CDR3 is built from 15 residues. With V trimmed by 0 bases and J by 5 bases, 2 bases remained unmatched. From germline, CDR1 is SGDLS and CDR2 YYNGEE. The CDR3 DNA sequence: TGTGCCAGCAGCGTAGCGGACAGGGGAACCGGGGAGCTGTTTTTT. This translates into CASSVADRGTGELFF.

Here the CDR3 DNA reads TGTGCCAGCAGCCAAACCGGGACAGCACCCCTCCACTTT. This gives the protein CASSQTGTAPLHF. J is TRBJ1-6 and V is TRBV3-1 (or the pseudogene TRBV3-2); 7 nucleotides match TRBD1. This CDR3 region has 13 residues. The V segment lost 2 bases and the J segment 11 bases; nucleotides outside the gene matches: 3. Germline V gene data show CDR1 as LGHDT and CDR2 as YNNKEL (reference sequence).

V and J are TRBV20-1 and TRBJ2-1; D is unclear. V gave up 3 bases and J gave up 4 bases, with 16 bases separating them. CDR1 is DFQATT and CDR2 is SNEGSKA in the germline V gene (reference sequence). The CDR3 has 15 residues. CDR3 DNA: TGCAGTGCTAGTGAACCCTCGAGAAAATACAATGAGCAGTTCTTC. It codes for CSASEPSRKYNEQFF.

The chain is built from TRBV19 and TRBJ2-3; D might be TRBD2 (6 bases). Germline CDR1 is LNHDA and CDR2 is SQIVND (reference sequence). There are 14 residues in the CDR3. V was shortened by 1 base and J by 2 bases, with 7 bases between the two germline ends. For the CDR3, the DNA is TGTGCCAGTAGTATAGTGGACTACACAGATACGCAGTATTTT. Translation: CASSIVDYTDTQYF.

The CDR3 here is CATSRDRGTSGYNEQFF. The CDR3 nucleotides read TGTGCCACCAGCAGAGATAGGGGGACTAGCGGCTACAATGAGCAGTTCTTC. This rearrangement joins TRBV15 to TRBJ2-1; 11 positions match TRBD2. The CDR3 has 17 amino acids. CDR1 and CDR2 from the germline V gene are LNHNV and YYDKDF (reference sequence). V was pared by 0 bases and J by 3 bases, with 4 bases of the junction left unmatched.

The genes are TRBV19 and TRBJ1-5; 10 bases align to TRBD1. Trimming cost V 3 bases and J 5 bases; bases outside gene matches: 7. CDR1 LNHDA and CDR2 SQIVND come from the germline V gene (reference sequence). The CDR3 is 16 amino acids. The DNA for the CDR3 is TGTGCCAGTAGTATGGGGGACAGGGGCTGGTATCAGCCCCAGCATTTT. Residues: CASSMGDRGWYQPQHF.